This T cell receptor beta chain derives from a study of blood T cell repertoires in COVID-19. In the study overall: Samples of COVID-19 (acute and convalescent) were obtained from the United States, Italy and Spain.

The table came from immunoSEQ multiplex PCR; TCRdb's copy has only in-frame clones and leaves some out. The sample shows 210,000 or so clones, around 83% of them seen only once. Germline loops: CDR1 LGHDT, CDR2 YNNKEL (reference sequence). The CDR3 loop spans 15 amino acids. With V trimmed by 1 base and J by 2 bases, 4 bases remained unmatched. This clone was recorded once. The source is a man aged 50-60 years with active or convalescent COVID-19. J is TRBJ2-7 and V is TRBV3-1 (or the pseudogene TRBV3-2); the match to TRBD1 covers 8 bases. The specimen sequenced was peripheral blood. The CDR3 DNA is TGTGCCAGCAGCCAAGGGACAGGGAGTACCTACGAGCAGTACTTC. This codes for CASSQGTGSTYEQYF.